These 2 T cell receptor beta chains share one sample of origin, sequenced in a study of blood T cells in healthy people across ages. Combining a sample-barcoded 5' primer with a J-beta primer mix, a second PCR ran for roughly 6 to 12 cycles. TCRdb processed the 5' RACE reads anew with MiXCR; each CDR3 protein has one entry. The sample contains more than 900,000 distinct CDR3 sequences, roughly 24% of which appear only once. This sample was also put to use in a study of T cells of mothers and their children.

The sequenced sample was blood. The origin of the receptors is a girl aged 2 to 10 in good health.

The genes are TRBV7-3 and TRBJ1-1, with 7 bases identical to TRBD1. The CDR3 is 16 residues long. Per germline, CDR1 SGHTA and CDR2 FQGTGA. The junction had 13 bases not matched to a gene; V was cut back by 5 bases and J by 4 bases. The CDR3: CASSQRGPVASTEAFF. The DNA of the CDR3 is TGTGCCAGCAGCCAAAGGGGGCCGGTTGCGAGCACTGAAGCTTTCTTT. The variable domain in full, with the rest retrieved from reference TRBV7-3 and TRBJ1-1, is GAGVSQTPSNKVTEKGKYVELRCDPISGHTALYWYRQSLGQGPEFLIYFQGTGAADDSGLPNDRFFAVRPEGSVSTLKIQRTERGDSAVYLCASSQRGPVASTEAFFGQGTRLTVV.

This chain uses TRBV29-1 with TRBJ2-1, with D possibly matching TRBD1 (5 bases). Gene TRBJ2-5 matches the end of the DNA better, so the J call may be wrong. The CDR3 consists of 13 residues. Germline V CDR1 and CDR2: SQVTM, ANQGSEA. The DNA for the CDR3 is TGCAGCGTTGGGGTAGGGGCTCAGGAGACCCAGTACTTC. Protein sequence: CSVGVGAQETQYF.